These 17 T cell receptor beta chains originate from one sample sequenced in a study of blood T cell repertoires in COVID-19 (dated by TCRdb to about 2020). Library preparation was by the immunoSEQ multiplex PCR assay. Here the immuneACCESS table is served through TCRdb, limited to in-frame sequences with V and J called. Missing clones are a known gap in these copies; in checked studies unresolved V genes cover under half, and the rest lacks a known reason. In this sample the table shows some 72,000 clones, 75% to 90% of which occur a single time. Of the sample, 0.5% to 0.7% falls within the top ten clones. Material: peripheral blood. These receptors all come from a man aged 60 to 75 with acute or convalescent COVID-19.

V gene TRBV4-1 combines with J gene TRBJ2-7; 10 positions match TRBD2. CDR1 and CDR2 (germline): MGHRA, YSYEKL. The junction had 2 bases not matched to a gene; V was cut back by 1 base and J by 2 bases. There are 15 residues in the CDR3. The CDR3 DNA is TGCGCCAGCAGCCAAGGAAGCGGGGGGGCCTACGAGCAGTACTTC. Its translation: CASSQGSGGAYEQYF.

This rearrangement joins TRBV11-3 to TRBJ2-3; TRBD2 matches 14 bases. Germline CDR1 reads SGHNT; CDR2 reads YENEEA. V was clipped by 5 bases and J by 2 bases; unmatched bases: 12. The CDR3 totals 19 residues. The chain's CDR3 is CASSRDGTSGRSDTDTQYF. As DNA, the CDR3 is TGTGCCAGCAGCCGGGACGGGACTAGCGGGAGAAGTGACACAGATACGCAGTATTTT.

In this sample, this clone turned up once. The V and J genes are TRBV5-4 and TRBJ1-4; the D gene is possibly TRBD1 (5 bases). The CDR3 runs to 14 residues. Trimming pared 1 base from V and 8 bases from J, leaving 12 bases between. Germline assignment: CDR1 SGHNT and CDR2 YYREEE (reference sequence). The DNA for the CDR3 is TGTGCCAGCAGCTTGAAGGGGAAGGGGGAAAAACTGTTTTTT. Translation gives CASSLKGKGEKLFF.

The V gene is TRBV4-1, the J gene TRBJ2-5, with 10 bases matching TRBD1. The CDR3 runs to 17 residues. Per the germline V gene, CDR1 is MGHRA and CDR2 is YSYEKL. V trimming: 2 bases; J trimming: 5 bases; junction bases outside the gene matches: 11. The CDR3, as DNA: TGCGCCAGCAGCCAACGTCTGACAGGGGGCGCGGAGGAGACCCAGTACTTC. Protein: CASSQRLTGGAEETQYF.

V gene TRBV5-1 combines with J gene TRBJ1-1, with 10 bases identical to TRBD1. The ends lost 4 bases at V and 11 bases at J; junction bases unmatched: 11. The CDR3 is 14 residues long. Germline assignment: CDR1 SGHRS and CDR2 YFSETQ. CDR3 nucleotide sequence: TGCGCCAGCAGCCTACCGTCGACAGGGGGCGAGGCTTTCTTT. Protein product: CASSLPSTGGEAFF.

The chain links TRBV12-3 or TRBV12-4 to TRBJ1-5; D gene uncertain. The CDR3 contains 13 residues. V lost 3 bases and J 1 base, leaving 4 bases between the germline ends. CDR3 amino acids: CASSLRSNQPQHF. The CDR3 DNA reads TGTGCCAGCAGTTTGCGGAGCAATCAGCCCCAGCATTTT.

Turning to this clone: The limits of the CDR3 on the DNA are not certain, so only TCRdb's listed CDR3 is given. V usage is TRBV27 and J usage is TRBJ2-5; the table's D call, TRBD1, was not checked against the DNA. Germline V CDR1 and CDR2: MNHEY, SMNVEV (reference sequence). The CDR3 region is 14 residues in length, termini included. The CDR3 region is CASKGTGFLETQYF.

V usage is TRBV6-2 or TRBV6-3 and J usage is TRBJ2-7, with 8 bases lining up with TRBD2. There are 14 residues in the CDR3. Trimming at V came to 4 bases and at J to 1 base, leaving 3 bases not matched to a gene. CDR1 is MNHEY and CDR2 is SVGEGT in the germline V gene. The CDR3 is CASSLLAASYEQYF. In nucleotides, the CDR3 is TGTGCCAGCAGTTTACTAGCGGCTTCCTACGAGCAGTACTTC.

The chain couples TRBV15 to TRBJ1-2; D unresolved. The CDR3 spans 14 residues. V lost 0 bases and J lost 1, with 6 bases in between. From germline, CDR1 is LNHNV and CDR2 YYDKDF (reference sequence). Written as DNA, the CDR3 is TGTGCCACCAGCAGAGATATCCTTAACTATGGCTACACCTTC. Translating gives CATSRDILNYGYTF.

CDR3 sequence (DNA): TGTGCCAGCAGCTCTCGGGGATCGGAGACCCAGTACTTC. It is translated as CASSSRGSETQYF. This chain links TRBV11-2 with TRBJ2-5, with a tentative D call TRBD2 (5 bases). CDR3 size: 13 residues. Germline V gene lookup returns CDR1 SGHAT and CDR2 FQNNGV. Trimming took off 4 bases at V and 5 bases at J, with 11 bases between the two ends.

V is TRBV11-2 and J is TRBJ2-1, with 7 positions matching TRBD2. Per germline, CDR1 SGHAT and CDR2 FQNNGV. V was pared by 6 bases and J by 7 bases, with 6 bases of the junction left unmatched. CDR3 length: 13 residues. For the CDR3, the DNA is TGTGCCAGCAGGCTAGCGGTCTTAAATGAGCAGTTCTTC. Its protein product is CASRLAVLNEQFF.

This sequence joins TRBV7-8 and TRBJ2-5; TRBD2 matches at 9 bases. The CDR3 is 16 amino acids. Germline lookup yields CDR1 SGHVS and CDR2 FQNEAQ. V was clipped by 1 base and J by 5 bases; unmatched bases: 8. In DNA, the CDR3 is TGTGCCAGCAGCTTAGTTAGCGGGAGAGCCTGGGAGACCCAGTACTTC. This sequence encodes CASSLVSGRAWETQYF.

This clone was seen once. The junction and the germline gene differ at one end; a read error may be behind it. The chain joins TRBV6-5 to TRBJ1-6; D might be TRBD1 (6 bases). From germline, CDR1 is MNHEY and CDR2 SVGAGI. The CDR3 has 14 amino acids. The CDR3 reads CASSNRAYNSPLHF. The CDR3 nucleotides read TGTGCCAGCAGCAACAGGGCCTACAATTCACCCCTCCACTTT.

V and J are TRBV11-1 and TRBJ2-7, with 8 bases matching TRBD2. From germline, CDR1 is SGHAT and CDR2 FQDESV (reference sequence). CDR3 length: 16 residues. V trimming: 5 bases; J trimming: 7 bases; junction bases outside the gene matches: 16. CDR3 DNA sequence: TGTGCCAGCAGCACGCGGGGGGCACCACCTACTTTAGAGCAGTACTTC. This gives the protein CASSTRGAPPTLEQYF.

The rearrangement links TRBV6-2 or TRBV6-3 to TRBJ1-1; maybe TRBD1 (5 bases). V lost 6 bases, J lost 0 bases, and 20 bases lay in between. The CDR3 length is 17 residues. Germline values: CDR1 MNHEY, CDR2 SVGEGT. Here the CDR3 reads CASSPGSGWLVNTEAFF. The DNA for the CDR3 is TGTGCCAGCAGCCCCGGGTCAGGGTGGTTGGTGAACACTGAAGCTTTCTTT.

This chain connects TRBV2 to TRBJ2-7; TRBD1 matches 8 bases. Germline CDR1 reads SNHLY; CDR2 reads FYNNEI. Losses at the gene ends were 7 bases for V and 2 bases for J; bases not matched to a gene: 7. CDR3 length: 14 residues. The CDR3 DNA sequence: TGTGCCAGCATCGCACAGGGGGGTCCCTACGAGCAGTACTTC. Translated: CASIAQGGPYEQYF. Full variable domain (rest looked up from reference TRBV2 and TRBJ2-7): EPEVTQTPSHQVTQMGQEVILRCVPISNHLYFYWYRQILGQKVEFLVSFYNNEISEKSEIFDDQFSVERPDGSNFTLKIRSTKLEDSAMYFCASIAQGGPYEQYFGPGTRLTVT.

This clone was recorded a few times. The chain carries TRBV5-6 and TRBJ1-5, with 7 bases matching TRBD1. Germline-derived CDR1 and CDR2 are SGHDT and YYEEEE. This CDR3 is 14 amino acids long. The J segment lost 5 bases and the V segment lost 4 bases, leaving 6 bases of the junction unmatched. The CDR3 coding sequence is TGTGCCAGCAGCACACGACAGGGCTATCAGCCCCAGCATTTT. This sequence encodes CASSTRQGYQPQHF.